This TCR beta chain is drawn from a study of control samples from healthy donors and cancer patients. Sequencing used immunoSEQ multiplex PCR; TCRdb keeps in-frame clones, though not all of them. The data show about 40,000 clones, with 92% seen just once and roughly 3.5% held by the top ten. Trimming stripped 3 bases from V and 5 bases from J, with 5 bases between. This CDR3 contains 11 residues. This TCR was recovered from a woman aged 45-65 years in good health. This chain joins TRBV12-3 or TRBV12-4 and TRBJ2-7; no firm D call. The sample taken for sequencing was blood. CDR3 sequence (DNA): TGTGCCAGCAGTTTCGCGAACGAGCAGTACTTC. Translated: CASSFANEQYF.